Here is one T cell receptor (beta chain) with its context. Its antigen remains unidentified. CDR1 and CDR2 (germline): MNHEY, SMNVEV (reference sequence). This CDR3 is 16 amino acids long. V was pared by 8 bases and J by 4 bases, with 10 bases of the junction left unmatched. This sample stems from a study of cytomegalovirus exposure and HLA in healthy donors. Study observations and caveats: In an earlier analysis, in fewer than 700 donors, most V segments appeared productive either ~90% or ~30% of the time.

PCR employed 60 Vbeta and 13 Jbeta primers. Libraries were prepared by immunoSEQ multiplex PCR; TCRdb keeps only in-frame clonotypes and omits some of them. The sample contains under 150,000 clones, 75% to 85% of which appear only once. Sequencing was performed on PBMCs. The origin of this receptor is a man aged 45-65 years in good health and CMV-seronegative. The rearrangement links TRBV27 to TRBJ2-7; TRBD2 aligns across 14 bases. The CDR3 coding sequence is TGTGCCAGCGCCCGCGGGACTAGCGGGGGCGGGTACGAGCAGTACTTC. As protein: CASARGTSGGGYEQYF.